This T cell receptor (beta chain) appears in the sequencing data of a study of cytomegalovirus exposure and HLA in healthy donors. About the research overall: Of all 380 or so donors who were genotyped, about 84% belonged to the Caucasian-associated ancestry cluster. The study's findings and limits: Prior analysis indicated that the majority of TCR beta V segments exhibited productivity approximately 87% or approximately 30% of the time.

The PCR contained 60 Vbeta and 13 Jbeta primers. The data were produced by immunoSEQ multiplex PCR, yet TCRdb's version contains in-frame clones alone and is incomplete. The sample has 150,000 to 200,000 clones; around 80% are singletons. V was pared by 1 base and J by 2 bases, with 14 bases between. Germline-derived CDR1 and CDR2 are MGHRA and YSYEKL. The CDR3 contains 16 residues. Comments on this clone: Antigen specificity is unknown.

Sequencing used PBMCs. The rearrangement joins TRBV4-1 to TRBJ1-1; D call uncertain. This clonotype originated in a young man in good health and CMV-seropositive. CDR3 DNA sequence: TGCGCCAGCAGCCAAGTGGCGGCCAGTCCTAACACTGAAGCTTTCTTT. Protein sequence: CASSQVAASPNTEAFF.